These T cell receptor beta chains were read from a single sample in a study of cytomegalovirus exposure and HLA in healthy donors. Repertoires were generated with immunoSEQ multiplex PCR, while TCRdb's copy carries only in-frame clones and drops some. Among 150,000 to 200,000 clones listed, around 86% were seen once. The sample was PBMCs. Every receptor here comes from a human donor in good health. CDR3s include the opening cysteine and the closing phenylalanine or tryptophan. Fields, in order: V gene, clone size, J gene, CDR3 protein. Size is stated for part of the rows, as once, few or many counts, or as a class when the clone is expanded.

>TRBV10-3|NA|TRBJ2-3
CAISESTGSTDTQYF
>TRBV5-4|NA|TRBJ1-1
CASSFRSGEAFF
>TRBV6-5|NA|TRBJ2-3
CASSYSRGGNTDTQYF
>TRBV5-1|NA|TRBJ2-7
CASSLVDRVYEQYF
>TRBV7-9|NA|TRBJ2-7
CASYPGDRESGEQYF
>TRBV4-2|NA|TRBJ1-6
CASSQGTENSPLHF
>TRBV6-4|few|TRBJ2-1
CASSLQGDSYNEQFF
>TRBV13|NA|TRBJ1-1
CASSLQGANTEAFF
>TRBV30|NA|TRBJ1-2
CAWRGGRNLDGYTF
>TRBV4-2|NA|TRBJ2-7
CASSQDYAGGLDF
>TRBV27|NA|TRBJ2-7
CASSPLAGQGSHEQYF
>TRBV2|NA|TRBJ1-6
CASSGQGGNSPLHF
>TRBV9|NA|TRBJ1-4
CASSVDVQDRGRGEKLFF
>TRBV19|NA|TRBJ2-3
CASSPLPTGTDTQYF
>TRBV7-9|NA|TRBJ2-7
CASSGGGYEQYF
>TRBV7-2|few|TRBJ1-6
CASSLSSPLHF
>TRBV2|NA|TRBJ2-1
CASSGASPREQFF
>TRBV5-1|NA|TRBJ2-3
CASSRAGGPLGTQYF
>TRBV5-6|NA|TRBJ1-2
CASSGQGAYGYTF
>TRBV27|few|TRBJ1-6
CASSPTGTGANHLHF
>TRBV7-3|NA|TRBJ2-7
CARDRVLYEQYF
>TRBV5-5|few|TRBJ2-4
CASSSTGGRNIQYF
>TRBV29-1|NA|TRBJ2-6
CSASGGGANVLTF
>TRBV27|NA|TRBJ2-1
CASSADRLGNEQFF
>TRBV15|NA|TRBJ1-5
CATSRDLSRGQPQHF
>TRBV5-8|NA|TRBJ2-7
CASSLEFGTSGKRYEQYF
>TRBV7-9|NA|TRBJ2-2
CAIQGGADGTNTGELFF
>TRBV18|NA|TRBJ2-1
CASSPREAYNEQFF
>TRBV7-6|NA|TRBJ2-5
CASSLGVAGGSETQYF
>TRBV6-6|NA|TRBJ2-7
CASIGTGGGYEQYF
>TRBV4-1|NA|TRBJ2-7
CASSPGLSYEQYF
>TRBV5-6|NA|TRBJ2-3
CASSIGTLVATQYF
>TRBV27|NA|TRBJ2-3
CASREPQGGGTDTQYF
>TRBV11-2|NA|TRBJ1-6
CASSRYRDRNSPLHF
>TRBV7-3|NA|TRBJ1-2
CASSPQDSYSYTF
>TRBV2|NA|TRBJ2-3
CASSEDRFTDTQYF
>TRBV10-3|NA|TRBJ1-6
CAISIDRGDSPLHF
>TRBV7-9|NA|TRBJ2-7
CASSSPQAPYEQYF
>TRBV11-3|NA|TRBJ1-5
CASSKTGEQPQHF
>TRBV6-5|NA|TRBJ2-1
CASSYSPGGQGEQFF
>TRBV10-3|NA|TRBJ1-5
CAISEYPGNQPQHF
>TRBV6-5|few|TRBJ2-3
CASRPGDRVPDTQYF
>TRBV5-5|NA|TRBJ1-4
CASSPTGTENEKLFF
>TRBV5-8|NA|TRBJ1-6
CASSLRQEYYNSPLHF
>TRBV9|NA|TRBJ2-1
CASSVGSIGSSYNEQFF
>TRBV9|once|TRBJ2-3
CASSPRGARADTQYF
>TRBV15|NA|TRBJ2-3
CATSRDTGLARLTDTQYF
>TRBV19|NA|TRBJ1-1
CASTLGLDTEAFF
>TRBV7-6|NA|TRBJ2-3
CASSLPGTDTQYF
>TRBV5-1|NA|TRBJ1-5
CASSLGPDYQPQHF
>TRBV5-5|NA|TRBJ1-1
CASTWAPWNTEAFF
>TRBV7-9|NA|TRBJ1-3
CASSWGEGNTIYF
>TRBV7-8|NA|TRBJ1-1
CASSQGITGSLPEAFF
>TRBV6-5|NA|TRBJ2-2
CASSYSAGGELFF
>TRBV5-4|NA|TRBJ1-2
CASSLDRVEGYTF
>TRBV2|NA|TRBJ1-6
CASRDRVVMASPLHF
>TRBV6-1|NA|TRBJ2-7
CASSVTETYEQYF
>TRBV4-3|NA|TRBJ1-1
CASSQVGTGAEAFF
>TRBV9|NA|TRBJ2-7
CASSVGSGGAYEQYF